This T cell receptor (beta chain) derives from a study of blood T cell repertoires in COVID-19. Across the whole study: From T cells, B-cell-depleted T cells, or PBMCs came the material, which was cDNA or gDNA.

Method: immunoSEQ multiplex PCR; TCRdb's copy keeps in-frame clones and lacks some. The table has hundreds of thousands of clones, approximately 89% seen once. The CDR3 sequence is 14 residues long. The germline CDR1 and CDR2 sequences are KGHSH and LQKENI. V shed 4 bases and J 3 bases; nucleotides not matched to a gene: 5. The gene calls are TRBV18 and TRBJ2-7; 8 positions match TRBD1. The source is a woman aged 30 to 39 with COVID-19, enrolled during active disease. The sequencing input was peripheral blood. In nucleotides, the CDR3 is TGTGCCAGCTCACGGGGGACAGGAATCTACGAGCAGTACTTC. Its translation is CASSRGTGIYEQYF.